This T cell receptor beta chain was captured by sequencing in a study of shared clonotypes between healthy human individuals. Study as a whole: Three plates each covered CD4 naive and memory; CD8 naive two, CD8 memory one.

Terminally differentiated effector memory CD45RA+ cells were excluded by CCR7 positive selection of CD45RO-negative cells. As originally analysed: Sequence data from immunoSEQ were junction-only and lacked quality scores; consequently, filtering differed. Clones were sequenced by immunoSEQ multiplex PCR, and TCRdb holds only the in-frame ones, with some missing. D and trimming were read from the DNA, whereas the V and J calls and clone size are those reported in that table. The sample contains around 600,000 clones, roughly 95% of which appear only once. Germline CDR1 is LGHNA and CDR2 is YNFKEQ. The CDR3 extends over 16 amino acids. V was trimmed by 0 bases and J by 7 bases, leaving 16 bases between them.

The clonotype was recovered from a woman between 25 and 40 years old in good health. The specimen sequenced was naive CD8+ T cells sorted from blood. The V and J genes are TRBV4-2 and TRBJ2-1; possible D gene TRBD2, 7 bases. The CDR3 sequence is CASSQDSGGGWNEQFF. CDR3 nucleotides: TGTGCCAGCAGCCAAGATTCGGGGGGCGGTTGGAATGAGCAGTTCTTC.